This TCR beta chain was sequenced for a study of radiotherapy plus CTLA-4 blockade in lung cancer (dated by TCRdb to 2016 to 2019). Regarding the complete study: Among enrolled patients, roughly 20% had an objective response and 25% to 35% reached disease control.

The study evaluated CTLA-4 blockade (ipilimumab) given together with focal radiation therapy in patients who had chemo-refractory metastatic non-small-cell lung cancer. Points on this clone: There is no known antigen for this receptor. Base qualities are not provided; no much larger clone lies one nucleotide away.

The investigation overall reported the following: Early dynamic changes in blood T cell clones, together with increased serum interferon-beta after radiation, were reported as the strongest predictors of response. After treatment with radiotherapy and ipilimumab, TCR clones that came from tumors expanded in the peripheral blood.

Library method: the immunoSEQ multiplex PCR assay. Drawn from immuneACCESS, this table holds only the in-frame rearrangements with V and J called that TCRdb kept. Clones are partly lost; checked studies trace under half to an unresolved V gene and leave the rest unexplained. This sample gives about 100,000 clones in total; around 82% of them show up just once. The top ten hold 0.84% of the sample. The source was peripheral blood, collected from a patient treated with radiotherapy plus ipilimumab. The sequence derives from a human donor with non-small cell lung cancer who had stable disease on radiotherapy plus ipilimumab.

The sequence in DNA is TGTGCCAGCACCGAGGGGGACGGGGGAGGAAAACTGTTTTTT. This is translated as CASTEGDGGGKLFF. This receptor chain uses TRBV2 and TRBJ1-4, with TRBD1 tentatively as D gene (6 bases match). V is pared back by 7 bases and J by 10 bases, with 19 bases lying between the germline termini. CDR1 is given as SNHLY and CDR2 as FYNNEI, both from the germline V gene. The CDR3 spans 14 residues, from the cysteine through the phenylalanine. Solely the CDR3 DNA is kept, with 42 bases framed from the first base.